Listed below are T cell receptor beta chains from one sample, sequenced in a study of OX40 agonist ivuxolimab in advanced cancers. The repertoire was sequenced with immunoSEQ multiplex PCR; TCRdb's copy has only in-frame clones and lacks some. Of under 20,000 clones listed, approximately 85% are singletons. Source: CD4+ or CD8+ T cells sorted from blood, taken in a trial of the OX40 agonist ivuxolimab. Every receptor here comes from an adult with an advanced solid tumor such as melanoma, head and neck, liver or kidney cancer. The CDR3 runs from the conserved cysteine through the conserved F or W. Each record gives: D gene, clone size, V gene, J gene, CDR3 protein, CDR3 DNA. A D gene is named only where the DNA matches it firmly. Size is stated for part of the rows, as once, few or many counts, or as a class when the clone is expanded.

d_gene: -
abundance: few
v_gene: TRBV4-1
j_gene: TRBJ2-7
CDR3aa: CASSQGPSSYEQYF
CDR3nt: TGCGCCAGCAGCCAGGGGCCAAGCTCCTACGAGCAGTACTTC

d_gene: TRBD1
abundance: few
v_gene: TRBV9
j_gene: TRBJ1-3
CDR3aa: CASSVEGATGNTIYF
CDR3nt: TGTGCCAGCAGCGTTGAGGGGGCGACTGGAAACACCATATATTTT

d_gene: -
abundance: -
v_gene: TRBV7-9
j_gene: TRBJ2-3
CDR3aa: CASSLGLESLYTQYF
CDR3nt: TGTGCCAGCAGCTTAGGACTAGAGTCCCTCTATACGCAGTATTTT

d_gene: -
abundance: -
v_gene: TRBV27
j_gene: TRBJ1-5
CDR3aa: CASRSNDRSWGPQHF
CDR3nt: TGTGCCAGCAGATCGAACGACAGGTCCTGGGGGCCCCAGCATTTT

d_gene: TRBD1
abundance: -
v_gene: TRBV5-1
j_gene: TRBJ2-7
CDR3aa: CASSSGTGSYEQYF
CDR3nt: TGCGCCAGCAGCTCCGGGACAGGGAGCTACGAGCAGTACTTC

d_gene: -
abundance: -
v_gene: TRBV2
j_gene: TRBJ1-2
CDR3aa: CASSIGHGYTF
CDR3nt: TGTGCCAGCAGTATAGGGCATGGCTACACCTTC

d_gene: -
abundance: medium-sized
v_gene: TRBV29-1
j_gene: TRBJ2-1
CDR3aa: CSVDPEYGNYEQFF
CDR3nt: TGCAGCGTTGACCCCGAGTACGGGAACTATGAGCAGTTCTTC

d_gene: -
abundance: few
v_gene: TRBV4-1
j_gene: TRBJ2-7
CDR3aa: CASSQTGTNSTPSYEQYF
CDR3nt: TGCGCCAGCAGCCAAACCGGGACCAATTCCACCCCTTCCTACGAGCAGTACTTC

d_gene: -
abundance: -
v_gene: TRBV29-1
j_gene: TRBJ1-1
CDR3aa: CSVEPGTNTEAFF
CDR3nt: TGCAGCGTTGAGCCCGGGACAAACACTGAAGCTTTCTTT

d_gene: TRBD2
abundance: -
v_gene: TRBV6-5
j_gene: TRBJ2-7
CDR3aa: CASCFSGPTYEQYF
CDR3nt: TGTGCCAGCTGTTTTAGCGGGCCTACCTACGAGCAGTACTTC

d_gene: -
abundance: -
v_gene: TRBV29-1
j_gene: TRBJ1-2
CDR3aa: CSADPDYGYTF
CDR3nt: TGCAGCGCCGACCCGGACTATGGCTACACCTTC

d_gene: TRBD2
abundance: once
v_gene: TRBV11-1
j_gene: TRBJ2-1
CDR3aa: CASSLSGGAHEQFF
CDR3nt: TGTGCCAGCAGCTTGAGCGGGGGGGCCCATGAGCAGTTCTTC

d_gene: TRBD1
abundance: -
v_gene: TRBV18
j_gene: TRBJ2-1
CDR3aa: CASSPPGTGELLNEQFF
CDR3nt: TGTGCCAGCTCACCACCCGGGACAGGGGAACTCTTAAATGAGCAGTTCTTC

d_gene: -
abundance: -
v_gene: TRBV11-2
j_gene: TRBJ2-5
CDR3aa: CASSLGKGGRETQYF
CDR3nt: TGTGCCAGCAGCTTAGGGAAGGGGGGGCGAGAGACCCAGTACTTC

d_gene: -
abundance: -
v_gene: TRBV7-9
j_gene: TRBJ1-4
CDR3aa: CASSPKGQSNEKLFF
CDR3nt: TGTGCCAGCAGCCCCAAAGGACAGAGTAATGAAAAACTGTTTTTT

d_gene: -
abundance: -
v_gene: TRBV19
j_gene: TRBJ1-4
CDR3aa: CASSTQMEYGEKLFF
CDR3nt: TGTGCCAGTAGTACCCAGATGGAGTATGGAGAAAAACTGTTTTTT

d_gene: -
abundance: -
v_gene: TRBV11-1
j_gene: TRBJ2-7
CDR3aa: CASSLAGLGQSPQYF
CDR3nt: TGTGCCAGCAGCTTAGCGGGGTTAGGGCAGAGTCCGCAGTACTTC

d_gene: TRBD1
abundance: -
v_gene: TRBV29-1
j_gene: TRBJ2-7
CDR3aa: CSVETGGSYEQYF
CDR3nt: TGCAGCGTTGAGACAGGGGGTTCCTACGAGCAGTACTTC

d_gene: TRBD1
abundance: once
v_gene: TRBV5-1
j_gene: TRBJ1-2
CDR3aa: CASNPGQANYGYTF
CDR3nt: TGCGCCAGCAACCCCGGACAGGCGAACTATGGCTACACCTTC

d_gene: -
abundance: -
v_gene: TRBV27
j_gene: TRBJ1-5
CDR3aa: CASSLYRYSNQPQHF
CDR3nt: TGTGCCAGCAGTTTATACAGATATAGCAATCAGCCCCAGCATTTT

d_gene: -
abundance: -
v_gene: TRBV6-5
j_gene: TRBJ2-7
CDR3aa: CASSQRLGGGEQYF
CDR3nt: TGTGCCAGCAGCCAACGGCTGGGGGGAGGCGAGCAGTACTTC

d_gene: -
abundance: -
v_gene: TRBV29-1
j_gene: TRBJ2-7
CDR3aa: CSVEDLRTYEQYF
CDR3nt: TGCAGCGTTGAAGATCTCAGAACCTACGAGCAGTACTTC

d_gene: -
abundance: -
v_gene: TRBV27
j_gene: TRBJ2-1
CDR3aa: CASSLSWGSYNEQFF
CDR3nt: TGTGCCAGCAGTTTATCGTGGGGGAGCTACAATGAGCAGTTCTTC

d_gene: -
abundance: -
v_gene: TRBV6-5
j_gene: TRBJ1-6
CDR3aa: CASSSTVGRGSSPLHF
CDR3nt: TGTGCCAGCAGTTCCACTGTAGGGAGGGGATCATCACCCCTCCACTTT

d_gene: TRBD2
abundance: -
v_gene: TRBV19
j_gene: TRBJ2-1
CDR3aa: CASSVERGGNEQFF
CDR3nt: TGTGCCAGTAGTGTAGAGCGGGGAGGTAATGAGCAGTTCTTC

d_gene: -
abundance: -
v_gene: TRBV5-4
j_gene: TRBJ2-7
CDR3aa: CAYNRESYEQYF
CDR3nt: TGTGCCTACAATCGGGAGTCCTACGAGCAGTACTTC

d_gene: -
abundance: -
v_gene: TRBV5-1
j_gene: TRBJ2-7
CDR3aa: CASSLSREVSYEQYF
CDR3nt: TGCGCCAGCAGCTTATCCCGGGAAGTCTCCTACGAGCAGTACTTC

d_gene: TRBD1
abundance: -
v_gene: TRBV28
j_gene: TRBJ1-1
CDR3aa: CASNQGGTEAFF
CDR3nt: TGTGCCAGCAATCAGGGGGGAACTGAAGCTTTCTTT

d_gene: -
abundance: -
v_gene: TRBV20-1
j_gene: TRBJ2-5
CDR3aa: CSADPETQYF
CDR3nt: TGCAGTGCTGACCCAGAGACCCAGTACTTC

d_gene: -
abundance: -
v_gene: TRBV27
j_gene: TRBJ1-1
CDR3aa: CASSFGVGDTEAFF
CDR3nt: TGTGCCAGCAGTTTTGGGGTGGGGGACACTGAAGCTTTCTTT

d_gene: -
abundance: -
v_gene: TRBV6-5
j_gene: TRBJ2-3
CDR3aa: CASTFGRGPTDTQYF
CDR3nt: TGTGCCAGCACTTTTGGGCGGGGCCCCACAGATACGCAGTATTTT

d_gene: -
abundance: once
v_gene: TRBV6-1
j_gene: TRBJ1-5
CDR3aa: CASRRRDTRNQPQHF
CDR3nt: TGTGCCAGCAGGCGCCGGGACACCCGCAATCAGCCCCAGCATTTT

d_gene: -
abundance: few
v_gene: TRBV5-6
j_gene: TRBJ1-5
CDR3aa: CASSLWHLNQPQHF
CDR3nt: TGTGCCAGCAGCTTATGGCACCTCAATCAGCCCCAGCATTTT

d_gene: TRBD1
abundance: -
v_gene: TRBV15
j_gene: TRBJ1-2
CDR3aa: CATSRVGQGRNYGYTF
CDR3nt: TGTGCCACCAGCAGAGTTGGACAGGGGCGGAACTATGGCTACACCTTC

d_gene: -
abundance: few
v_gene: TRBV2
j_gene: TRBJ2-7
CDR3aa: CASSYGGGGYEQYF
CDR3nt: TGTGCCAGCAGTTACGGAGGGGGGGGCTACGAGCAGTACTTC

d_gene: -
abundance: -
v_gene: TRBV11-2
j_gene: TRBJ2-2
CDR3aa: CASSSGTANTGELFF
CDR3nt: TGTGCCAGCAGCTCCGGGACGGCGAACACCGGGGAGCTGTTTTTT

d_gene: -
abundance: -
v_gene: TRBV9
j_gene: TRBJ2-5
CDR3aa: CASSLGAGVETQYF
CDR3nt: TGTGCCAGCAGCCTAGGAGCTGGCGTGGAGACCCAGTACTTC

d_gene: -
abundance: -
v_gene: TRBV2
j_gene: TRBJ2-7
CDR3aa: CASSEALSTLGRTYEQYF
CDR3nt: TGTGCCAGCAGTGAAGCGCTCTCTACCCTAGGTAGGACCTACGAGCAGTACTTC

d_gene: TRBD2
abundance: -
v_gene: TRBV7-8
j_gene: TRBJ2-7
CDR3aa: CASSSPSSGRHEQYF
CDR3nt: TGTGCCAGCAGCTCACCCTCTAGCGGGAGACACGAGCAGTACTTC

d_gene: -
abundance: -
v_gene: TRBV27
j_gene: TRBJ1-2
CDR3aa: CASGWAGSNYGYTF
CDR3nt: TGTGCCAGCGGATGGGCCGGGTCTAACTATGGCTACACCTTC

d_gene: -
abundance: -
v_gene: TRBV29-1
j_gene: TRBJ2-3
CDR3aa: CSVVGGTDTQYF
CDR3nt: TGCAGCGTTGTCGGGGGCACAGATACGCAGTATTTT

d_gene: -
abundance: -
v_gene: TRBV5-1
j_gene: TRBJ1-1
CDR3aa: CASRFGTEAFF
CDR3nt: TGCGCCAGCAGATTCGGAACTGAAGCTTTCTTT

d_gene: -
abundance: -
v_gene: TRBV27
j_gene: TRBJ1-3
CDR3aa: CASSPSRGRFSGNTIYF
CDR3nt: TGTGCCAGCAGTCCCTCTCGGGGGCGATTCTCTGGAAACACCATATATTTT

d_gene: TRBD1
abundance: -
v_gene: TRBV2
j_gene: TRBJ1-5
CDR3aa: CASSVGQGGNQPQHF
CDR3nt: TGTGCCAGCAGTGTCGGACAGGGTGGCAATCAGCCCCAGCATTTT

d_gene: TRBD1
abundance: -
v_gene: TRBV5-8
j_gene: TRBJ1-5
CDR3aa: CASSSGTEGNQPQHF
CDR3nt: TGTGCCAGCAGCTCCGGGACAGAAGGGAATCAGCCCCAGCATTTT

d_gene: TRBD2
abundance: -
v_gene: TRBV7-2
j_gene: TRBJ2-3
CDR3aa: CASSSSGGALDTQYF
CDR3nt: TGTGCCAGCAGCTCTAGCGGGGGGGCCCTAGATACGCAGTATTTT

d_gene: TRBD2
abundance: once
v_gene: TRBV7-9
j_gene: TRBJ2-5
CDR3aa: CASSLGLADYQETQYF
CDR3nt: TGTGCCAGCAGCTTAGGACTAGCGGACTATCAAGAGACCCAGTACTTC

d_gene: -
abundance: -
v_gene: TRBV14
j_gene: TRBJ2-1
CDR3aa: CASSQETGFYNEQFF
CDR3nt: TGTGCCAGCAGCCAAGAGACAGGATTCTACAATGAGCAGTTCTTC

d_gene: -
abundance: -
v_gene: TRBV28
j_gene: TRBJ2-7
CDR3aa: CASSFASATYEQYF
CDR3nt: TGTGCCAGCAGTTTCGCCTCTGCGACCTACGAGCAGTACTTC

d_gene: -
abundance: -
v_gene: TRBV5-6
j_gene: TRBJ2-7
CDR3aa: CASSRGDSPYEQYF
CDR3nt: TGTGCCAGCAGCAGGGGGGACAGCCCATACGAGCAGTACTTC

d_gene: TRBD2
abundance: -
v_gene: TRBV5-4
j_gene: TRBJ2-5
CDR3aa: CASSSAGGRETQYF
CDR3nt: TGTGCCAGCAGCTCCGCGGGAGGGAGAGAGACCCAGTACTTC

d_gene: TRBD2
abundance: -
v_gene: TRBV14
j_gene: TRBJ2-7
CDR3aa: CASSPLLAGNYEQYF
CDR3nt: TGTGCCAGCAGCCCGCTTCTAGCGGGAAACTACGAGCAGTACTTC

d_gene: TRBD1
abundance: -
v_gene: TRBV28
j_gene: TRBJ2-1
CDR3aa: CASSPGQLSSYNEQFF
CDR3nt: TGTGCCAGCAGCCCGGGACAGCTAAGCTCCTACAATGAGCAGTTCTTC

d_gene: -
abundance: -
v_gene: TRBV7-9
j_gene: TRBJ2-1
CDR3aa: CASSTSGTSRNEQFF
CDR3nt: TGTGCCAGCAGCACTAGTGGTACCAGCCGCAATGAGCAGTTCTTC

d_gene: TRBD2
abundance: -
v_gene: TRBV14
j_gene: TRBJ2-5
CDR3aa: CASSPRTSGFEETQYF
CDR3nt: TGTGCCAGCAGCCCCCGGACTAGCGGGTTTGAAGAGACCCAGTACTTC

d_gene: -
abundance: -
v_gene: TRBV28
j_gene: TRBJ1-2
CDR3aa: CASSFAGEGYGYTF
CDR3nt: TGTGCCAGCAGTTTCGCGGGGGAAGGCTATGGCTACACCTTC

d_gene: TRBD2
abundance: -
v_gene: TRBV4-1
j_gene: TRBJ2-1
CDR3aa: CASSQGTSGIYLWNEQFF
CDR3nt: TGCGCCAGCAGCCAAGGGACTAGCGGGATCTATCTTTGGAATGAGCAGTTCTTC

d_gene: -
abundance: -
v_gene: TRBV9
j_gene: TRBJ2-2
CDR3aa: CASSVGDAGELFF
CDR3nt: TGTGCCAGCAGCGTAGGGGACGCCGGGGAGCTGTTTTTT